Shown below are 32 T cell receptor beta chains from a single sample sequenced in a study of blood T cell repertoires in COVID-19. The data were produced by immunoSEQ multiplex PCR, yet TCRdb's version contains in-frame clones alone and is incomplete. The sample comprises 110,000 to 150,000 clones, 80% to 90% of which are singletons, and around 2.9% rests with the top ten. The sample consisted of peripheral blood. The receptors stem from a woman aged 55-69 years with active COVID-19.

V is TRBV6-5 and J is TRBJ2-5, with 8 bases identical to TRBD1. From germline, CDR1 is MNHEY and CDR2 SVGAGI. The CDR3 consists of 14 residues. The trim removed 8 bases at V and 4 bases at J, leaving 9 bases unmatched. The CDR3 DNA reads as TGTGCCAGCCAGGACAGGGCGAACCGAGAGACCCAGTACTTC. This encodes CASQDRANRETQYF.

The chain combines TRBV4-3 with TRBJ2-7; D possibly corresponds to TRBD1 (6 bases). V was cut by 1 base and J by 0 bases, with 13 bases left in between. The CDR3 sequence is 16 residues long. Germline values: CDR1 LGHNA, CDR2 YSLEER. CDR3 amino acids: CASSQVVTTGSYEQYF. The CDR3 nucleotides read TGCGCCAGCAGCCAAGTCGTGACGACAGGCTCCTACGAGCAGTACTTC.

J is TRBJ2-1 and V is TRBV5-1; possible D gene TRBD2, 6 bases. CDR3 length: 15 amino acids. The germline V gene has CDR1 SGHRS and CDR2 YFSETQ. The V end lost 0 bases, the J end lost 4 bases, and 11 bases lay between the germline ends. CDR3 DNA sequence: TGCGCCAGCAGCTTGGAAGCCAGCGGGTACAATGAGCAGTTCTTC. It encodes CASSLEASGYNEQFF.

The rearrangement uses TRBV28 and TRBJ1-1; D gene uncertain. Germline V lookup: CDR1 MDHEN, CDR2 SYDVKM. Trimming took off 7 bases at V and 0 bases at J, with 9 bases between the two ends. CDR3 length equals 13 residues. CDR3 in amino acids: CASTLGMNTEAFF. Written as DNA, the CDR3 is TGTGCCAGCACCCTAGGAATGAACACTGAAGCTTTCTTT.

The CDR3 protein is CASSPAGRGLRNTGELFF. The CDR3 DNA reads as TGTGCCAGCAGCCCCGCCGGGAGGGGGCTAAGAAACACCGGGGAGCTGTTTTTT. The chain couples TRBV28 to TRBJ2-2; the D gene is possibly TRBD2 (8 bases). The CDR3 totals 18 residues. Germline values: CDR1 MDHEN, CDR2 SYDVKM. Trimming removed 6 bases at V and 2 bases at J, with 22 bases between.

The rearrangement uses TRBV4-2 and TRBJ2-5; 7 bases line up with TRBD1. The length of the CDR3 is 14 residues. Germline V gene data show CDR1 as LGHNA and CDR2 as YNFKEQ. The J segment lost 3 bases and the V segment lost 4 bases, leaving 5 bases of the junction unmatched. The CDR3 is CASSPPGQKETQYF. The DNA for the CDR3 is TGTGCCAGCAGCCCTCCGGGACAGAAAGAGACCCAGTACTTC.

This clone was picked up a small number of times. The rearrangement uses TRBV6-6 and TRBJ2-1, with 11 bases fitting TRBD2. V was clipped by 7 bases and J by 7 bases; unmatched bases: 9. This CDR3 contains 15 residues. The V gene's germline CDR1 is MNHNY and CDR2 SVGAGI (reference sequence). The CDR3 nucleotides are TGTGCCAGCAACTTCGGATTAGCGGGAGGGAATGAGCAGTTCTTC. It yields the protein CASNFGLAGGNEQFF.

A word on this clone: The same CDR3 also results from other DNA sequences found in this sample. The V gene is TRBV3-1 (or the pseudogene TRBV3-2), the J gene TRBJ2-1; 8 bases agree with TRBD1. After removal of 4 bases from V and 2 bases from J, the junction contained 16 bases not matched to a gene. Germline loops: CDR1 LGHDT, CDR2 YNNKEL (reference sequence). This CDR3 has 19 residues. The CDR3 spells CASSPGATTRQGTYNEQFF. The CDR3, as DNA: TGTGCCAGCAGCCCAGGAGCTACCACCCGACAGGGGACCTACAATGAGCAGTTCTTC.

In its sample, this clone was seen once. The chain employs TRBV6-5 and TRBJ2-1; the match to TRBD2 covers 15 bases. V was clipped by 5 bases and J by 10 bases; unmatched bases: 3. There are 14 residues in the CDR3. The germline V gene has CDR1 MNHEY and CDR2 SVGAGI. The CDR3 nucleotides are TGTGCCAGCAGTCCCGGACTAGCGGGGGGGGAGCAGTTCTTC. The encoded protein is CASSPGLAGGEQFF.

The chain recombines TRBV7-9 with TRBJ2-3; 8 positions match TRBD2. The CDR3 spans 14 residues. The trim removed 9 bases at V and 6 bases at J, leaving 11 bases unmatched. Germline-derived CDR1 and CDR2 are SEHNR and FQNEAQ (reference sequence). DNA for the CDR3: TGTGCCAGTGCAGATAGCGGGAAGGCGGATACGCAGTATTTT. It yields the protein CASADSGKADTQYF.

The chain couples TRBV7-8 to TRBJ1-6; D ambiguous. The length of the CDR3 is 15 residues. The germline V gene has CDR1 SGHVS and CDR2 FQNEAQ. V dropped 1 base and J dropped 7 bases, with 11 bases sitting between them. The CDR3 DNA sequence: TGTGCCAGCAGCTTAGTGGTCAGTGGCAATTCACCCCTCCACTTT. Protein product: CASSLVVSGNSPLHF.

The chain recombines TRBV18 with TRBJ1-3; 8 bases are a match to TRBD1. Germline CDR1 reads KGHSH; CDR2 reads LQKENI. The J segment lost 3 bases and the V segment lost 3 bases, leaving 4 bases of the junction unmatched. This CDR3 is 15 amino acids long. The CDR3 sequence is CASSPQGQVGNTIYF. Here the CDR3 DNA reads TGTGCCAGCTCACCCCAGGGACAGGTTGGAAACACCATATATTTT.

This rearrangement joins TRBV20-1 to TRBJ2-7, with 8 bases that match TRBD2. The CDR3 sequence is 11 residues long. With 5 bases clipped from V and 13 bases from J, the junction kept 10 bases outside the gene matches. Germline V gene lookup returns CDR1 DFQATT and CDR2 SNEGSKA (reference sequence). DNA for the CDR3: TGCAGTGCTTCGACTAGCGCCACCCCCTACTTC. Translating gives CSASTSATPYF.

V is TRBV18 and J is TRBJ2-5; 9 bases fit TRBD1. From germline, CDR1 is KGHSH and CDR2 LQKENI. The CDR3 has 15 residues. J lost 5 bases, V lost 3 bases, and 7 bases had no gene match. The CDR3 sequence: CASSPQQGAGETQYF. Written as DNA, the CDR3 is TGTGCCAGCTCACCTCAACAGGGGGCAGGGGAGACCCAGTACTTC.

The chain combines TRBV18 with TRBJ1-2, with a tentative D call TRBD1 (6 bases). Trimming shortened V by 2 bases and J by 2 bases, and 12 bases separated the two germline ends. CDR3 length: 15 residues. Per germline, CDR1 KGHSH and CDR2 LQKENI. CDR3 sequence reads: CASSPLPRGNYGYTF. CDR3 sequence (DNA): TGTGCCAGCTCACCATTGCCCAGGGGAAACTATGGCTACACCTTC.

V gene TRBV9 combines with J gene TRBJ2-2; tentative D call: TRBD2 (6 bases). V was pared by 2 bases and J by 6 bases, with 11 bases between. This CDR3 comprises 14 residues. From germline, CDR1 is SGDLS and CDR2 YYNGEE. The CDR3 coding sequence is TGTGCCAGCAGCGTCGCTAGCGCCTCCGGGGAGCTGTTTTTT. This codes for CASSVASASGELFF.

This chain links TRBV4-3 with TRBJ2-1, with D tentatively TRBD2 (5 bases). CDR1 and CDR2 (germline): LGHNA, YSLEER. The CDR3 covers 16 residues. The germline V and J ends were trimmed by 3 bases and 2 bases, with 14 bases remaining between them. CDR3 region: CASSQAFRGTYNEQFF. DNA of the CDR3: TGCGCCAGCAGCCAGGCCTTCCGGGGAACCTACAATGAGCAGTTCTTC.

The V call is TRBV4-1, the J call TRBJ2-6; D is perhaps TRBD1 (6 bases). The ends were cut back, 5 bases at V and 0 bases at J, with 11 bases in the middle. The CDR3 has 16 residues. Germline CDR1 MGHRA, CDR2 YSYEKL. The CDR3: CASSTLQGSGANVLTF. CDR3 coding DNA: TGCGCCAGCAGCACCTTACAGGGCTCTGGGGCCAACGTCCTGACTTTC.

The gene calls are TRBV6-2 or TRBV6-3 and TRBJ2-1; TRBD1 aligns across 7 bases. Germline lookup yields CDR1 MNHEY and CDR2 SVGEGT. Trimming at V came to 4 bases and at J to 7 bases, leaving 19 bases not matched to a gene. There are 18 residues in the CDR3. CDR3 region: CASSSKVPTGVKWNEQFF. Here the CDR3 DNA reads TGTGCCAGCAGTTCAAAGGTCCCTACAGGGGTAAAGTGGAATGAGCAGTTCTTC.

The chain couples TRBV7-2 to TRBJ2-7; TRBD2 matches 16 bases. The length of the CDR3 is 19 residues. The J segment lost 3 bases and the V segment lost 5 bases, leaving 13 bases of the junction unmatched. Germline CDR1 SGHTA, CDR2 FQGNSA. The CDR3 region has the DNA TGTGCCAGCAGCGCTGGGTCGGGACTAGCGGGAGGGCCCCGCTACGAGCAGTACTTC. Its protein is CASSAGSGLAGGPRYEQYF.

This rearrangement joins TRBV7-3 to TRBJ2-3; TRBD2 might be the D (6 bases). This CDR3 region has 16 residues. Germline V gene lookup returns CDR1 SGHTA and CDR2 FQGTGA. V lost 5 bases, J lost 1 base, and 16 bases lay in between. The CDR3 spells CASSLSGGRRTDTQYF. Written as DNA, the CDR3 is TGTGCCAGCAGCCTAAGCGGAGGGCGCCGCACAGATACGCAGTATTTT.

V is TRBV7-2 and J is TRBJ1-2; a possible D gene is TRBD1 (5 bases). The germline gives CDR1 SGHTA, CDR2 FQGNSA. This CDR3 has 14 amino acids. The V gene lost 1 base and the J gene lost 8 bases, with 14 bases spanning the gap. CDR3 residues: CASSLDRLTSGYTF. The CDR3 bases are TGTGCCAGCAGCTTAGACAGGTTGACATCCGGCTACACCTTC.

J is TRBJ2-7 and V is TRBV7-9; TRBD1 might be the D (5 bases). The CDR3 covers 12 residues. The V and J ends lost 1 base and 8 bases respectively, with 9 bases between them. Germline CDR1 reads SEHNR; CDR2 reads FQNEAQ (reference sequence). As DNA, the CDR3 is TGTGCCAGCAGCTTAGAGACAGACAAGCAGTACTTC. Its protein product is CASSLETDKQYF.

The chain couples TRBV19 to TRBJ2-2; TRBD2 matches 13 bases. CDR3 length: 17 residues. V was clipped by 6 bases and J by 6 bases; unmatched bases: 10. CDR1 is LNHDA and CDR2 is SQIVND in the germline V gene (reference sequence). The CDR3 DNA follows: TGTGCCAGTAGCAAGTCTTCGGGACTAGCGGGATCCGGGGAGCTGTTTTTT. It is translated as CASSKSSGLAGSGELFF. Combining the CDR3 with reference TRBV19 and TRBJ2-2 gives the whole variable domain DGGITQSPKYLFRKEGQNVTLSCEQNLNHDAMYWYRQDPGQGLRLIYYSQIVNDFQKGDIAEGYSVSREKKESFPLTVTSAQKNPTAFYLCASSKSSGLAGSGELFFGEGSRLTVL.

This clone was detected only a few times. CDR3 DNA sequence: TGCGCCAGCAGCCAAGAGGACTCCCGGAGCTCCTACAATGAGCAGTTCTTC. Translated: CASSQEDSRSSYNEQFF. The chain carries TRBV4-3 and TRBJ2-1, with D maybe TRBD2 (5 bases). This CDR3 is 17 amino acids long. Trimming left V 0 bases short and J 0 bases short, with 12 bases between. CDR1 and CDR2 (germline): LGHNA, YSLEER.

This rearrangement joins TRBV7-3 to TRBJ2-1; D gene unclear. This CDR3 region has 13 residues. V dropped 5 bases and J dropped 5 bases, with 10 bases sitting between them. Germline loops: CDR1 SGHTA, CDR2 FQGTGA. CDR3 loop: CASSPTPHNEQFF. As DNA, the CDR3 is TGTGCCAGCAGCCCCACACCCCACAATGAGCAGTTCTTC.

This chain joins TRBV10-1 and TRBJ2-5; tentative D call: TRBD2 (6 bases). CDR3 length equals 14 residues. The germline V gene encodes CDR1 WNHNN and CDR2 SYGVQD (reference sequence). V lost 2 bases and J 1 base, leaving 8 bases between the germline ends. The CDR3 DNA is TGCGCCAGCAGTGAGGGAGGGACCCAAGAGACCCAGTACTTC. This codes for CASSEGGTQETQYF.

The chain links TRBV19 to TRBJ2-7; D is ambiguous. The V gene's germline CDR1 is LNHDA and CDR2 SQIVND (reference sequence). V was clipped by 4 bases and J by 2 bases, with 9 bases between them. The CDR3 extends over 13 amino acids. The CDR3 is CASSRWAAYEQYF. The CDR3 region has the DNA TGTGCCAGTAGTAGGTGGGCAGCCTACGAGCAGTACTTC.

The rearrangement links TRBV7-2 to TRBJ2-7; D not resolved. Germline CDR1 reads SGHTA; CDR2 reads FQGNSA. The CDR3 length is 12 residues. V was trimmed by 5 bases and J by 3 bases, leaving 8 bases between them. DNA for the CDR3: TGTGCCAGCAGCGGAACGGGCTACGAGCAGTACTTC. Its translation: CASSGTGYEQYF.

The chain carries TRBV3-1 (or the pseudogene TRBV3-2) and TRBJ2-7, with TRBD1 matching 8 bases. Losses at the gene ends were 1 base for V and 2 bases for J; bases not matched to a gene: 4. The CDR3 runs 15 residues. Germline V gene sequence: CDR1 LGHDT, CDR2 YNNKEL (reference sequence). The CDR3 region is CASSQGTGSAYEQYF. The DNA of the CDR3 is TGTGCCAGCAGCCAAGGGACAGGGTCAGCCTACGAGCAGTACTTC.

This clone was counted a single time. The CDR3: CASSPGPTEAFF. In nucleotides, the CDR3 is TGTGCCAGCAGTCCAGGGCCCACTGAAGCTTTCTTT. The chain is built from TRBV28 and TRBJ1-1; D possibly corresponds to TRBD1 (5 bases). The V gene's germline CDR1 is MDHEN and CDR2 SYDVKM. Deletions cut 5 bases from V and 4 bases from J, with 8 bases between. The CDR3 spans 12 residues.

In DNA, the CDR3 is TGTGCCAGCAGCGTGCAGGGGGCGATCCTTAACACAGATACGCAGTATTTT. Amino acid sequence: CASSVQGAILNTDTQYF. This chain uses TRBV5-5 with TRBJ2-3; 8 positions match TRBD1. The CDR3 loop spans 17 amino acids. Unmatched junction bases numbered 12, after V lost 4 bases and J lost 2 bases. The V gene's germline CDR1 is SGHKS and CDR2 YYEKEE (reference sequence).